The present entry profiles one T cell receptor (beta chain) with its context. Its antigen is undetermined. The PCR contained 60 Vbeta and 13 Jbeta primers. This table comes from immunoSEQ multiplex PCR, and its TCRdb copy is limited to in-frame clones, with some not included. Of 150,000 to 200,000 clones in the sample, around 80% were seen once. This sample was taken from a study of cytomegalovirus exposure and HLA in healthy donors. Study findings and constraints: Later analysis showed TCR association rates varying by HLA locus, highest for DRB1 and lowest for HLA-C. Later on, analysis showed that most CMV-associated TCR beta chains appeared to be HLA-restricted.

Sequencing was performed on PBMCs. The TCR was taken from a male donor in good health and CMV-seronegative.

The CDR3 DNA is TGCGCCAGCAGCTTAGGGACTAGCGGGCCCTCCTACGAGCAGTACTTC. Translating it yields CASSLGTSGPSYEQYF. V gene TRBV5-1 combines with J gene TRBJ2-7; 12 bases map to TRBD2. The CDR3 has 16 residues. CDR1 and CDR2 (germline): SGHRS, YFSETQ. V gave up 2 bases and J gave up 0 bases; unmatched junction bases: 3.